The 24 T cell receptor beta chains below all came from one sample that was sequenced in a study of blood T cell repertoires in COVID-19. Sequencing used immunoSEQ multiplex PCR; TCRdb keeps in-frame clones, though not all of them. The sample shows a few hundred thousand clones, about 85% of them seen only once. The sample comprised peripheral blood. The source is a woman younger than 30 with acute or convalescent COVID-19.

The DNA for the CDR3 is TGTGCCAGCAGCGTTCTGCGGGGGCCGGGCACCGGGGAGCTGTTTTTT. Residues: CASSVLRGPGTGELFF. J is TRBJ2-2 and V is TRBV9; weak D call: TRBD2 (7 bases). Trimming cost V 2 bases and J 4 bases, with 15 bases left between them. This CDR3 is built from 16 residues. In germline, CDR1 is SGDLS, CDR2 YYNGEE. Drawing the rest from reference TRBV9 and TRBJ2-2, the complete variable domain is DSGVTQTPKHLITATGQRVTLRCSPRSGDLSVYWYQQSLDQGLQFLIQYYNGEERAKGNILERFSAQQFPDLHSELNLSSLELGDSALYFCASSVLRGPGTGELFFGEGSRLTVL.

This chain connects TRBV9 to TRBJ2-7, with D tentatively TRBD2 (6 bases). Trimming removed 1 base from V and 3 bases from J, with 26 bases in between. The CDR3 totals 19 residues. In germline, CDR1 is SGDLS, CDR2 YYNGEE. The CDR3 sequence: CASSVTPMEGIKFCYEQYF. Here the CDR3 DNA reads TGTGCCAGCAGCGTAACCCCTATGGAGGGAATCAAGTTTTGCTACGAGCAGTACTTC. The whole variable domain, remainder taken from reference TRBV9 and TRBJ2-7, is DSGVTQTPKHLITATGQRVTLRCSPRSGDLSVYWYQQSLDQGLQFLIQYYNGEERAKGNILERFSAQQFPDLHSELNLSSLELGDSALYFCASSVTPMEGIKFCYEQYFGPGTRLTVT.

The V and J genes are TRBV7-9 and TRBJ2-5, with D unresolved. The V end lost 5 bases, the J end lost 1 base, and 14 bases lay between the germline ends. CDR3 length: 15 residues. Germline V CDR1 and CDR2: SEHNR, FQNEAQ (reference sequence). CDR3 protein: CASSPLEPSQETQYF. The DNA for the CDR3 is TGTGCCAGCAGCCCCCTAGAGCCGAGCCAAGAGACCCAGTACTTC.

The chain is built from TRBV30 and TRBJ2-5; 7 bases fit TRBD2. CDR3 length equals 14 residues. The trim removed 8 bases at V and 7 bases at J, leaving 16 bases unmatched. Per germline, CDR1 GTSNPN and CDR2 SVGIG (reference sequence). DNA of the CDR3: TGTGCCCACAGCGAGGGGAGGGCTCGTGGGACCCAGTACTTC. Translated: CAHSEGRARGTQYF.

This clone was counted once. The CDR3 coding sequence is TGTGCCAGCAGTGTAGCCGTGCAGGGGAACACTGAAGCTTTCTTT. Encoded protein: CASSVAVQGNTEAFF. The chain joins TRBV6-1 to TRBJ1-1, with a tentative D call TRBD1 (5 bases). The germline V gene has CDR1 MNHNS and CDR2 SASEGT. The V end was cut by 4 bases, the J end by 1 base, with 13 bases between. This CDR3 comprises 15 residues.

The CDR3 DNA reads as TGTGCCAGTCGGAGGTTTGGGGCCAACGTCCTGACTTTC. Translating it yields CASRRFGANVLTF. The V call is TRBV6-5, the J call TRBJ2-6; D possibly corresponds to TRBD2 (5 bases). Germline CDR1 MNHEY, CDR2 SVGAGI. There are 13 residues in the CDR3. Deletions cut 9 bases from V and 3 bases from J, with 9 bases between.

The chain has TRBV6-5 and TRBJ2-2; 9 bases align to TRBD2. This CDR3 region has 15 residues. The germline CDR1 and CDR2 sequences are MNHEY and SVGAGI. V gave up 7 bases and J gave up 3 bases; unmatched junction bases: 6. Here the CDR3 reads CASTDGGRDTGELFF. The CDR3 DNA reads TGTGCCAGCACGGATGGCGGGAGGGACACCGGGGAGCTGTTTTTT.

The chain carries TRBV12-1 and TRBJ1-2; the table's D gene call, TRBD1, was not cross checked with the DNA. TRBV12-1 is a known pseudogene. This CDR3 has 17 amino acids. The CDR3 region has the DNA TGTGCCAGCAGCTACGAGGGGGTGACTACGCAACTCTATGGCTACACCTTC. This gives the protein CASSYEGVTTQLYGYTF.

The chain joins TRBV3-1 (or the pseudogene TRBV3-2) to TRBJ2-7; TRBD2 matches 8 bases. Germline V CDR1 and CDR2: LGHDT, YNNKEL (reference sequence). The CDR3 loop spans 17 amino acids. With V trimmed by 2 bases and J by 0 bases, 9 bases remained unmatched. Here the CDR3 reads CASSQRTSFTRSYEQYF. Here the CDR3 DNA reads TGTGCCAGCAGCCAACGGACTAGCTTTACTCGCTCCTACGAGCAGTACTTC.

Here the CDR3 DNA reads TGTGCCAACCCCGCGATCCAGCCCCAGCATTTT. Translating gives CANPAIQPQHF. This chain links TRBV3-1 (or the pseudogene TRBV3-2) with TRBJ1-5, with no clear D. The V gene lost 10 bases and the J gene lost 7 bases, with 11 bases spanning the gap. The CDR3 is made up of 11 amino acids. CDR1 and CDR2 (germline): LGHDT, YNNKEL (reference sequence).

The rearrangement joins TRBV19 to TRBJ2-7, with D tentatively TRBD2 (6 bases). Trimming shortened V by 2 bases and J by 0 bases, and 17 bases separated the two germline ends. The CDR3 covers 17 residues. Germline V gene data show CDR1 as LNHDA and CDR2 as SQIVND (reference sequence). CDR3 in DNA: TGTGCCAGTAGTATATTAAGTACCTCGGGGGTCTCCTACGAGCAGTACTTC. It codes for CASSILSTSGVSYEQYF.

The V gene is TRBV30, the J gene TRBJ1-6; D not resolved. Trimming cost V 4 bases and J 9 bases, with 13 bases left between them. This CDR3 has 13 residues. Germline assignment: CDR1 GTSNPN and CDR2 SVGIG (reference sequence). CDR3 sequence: CAWNGGSGSPLHF. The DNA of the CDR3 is TGTGCCTGGAACGGAGGGAGTGGTTCACCCCTCCACTTT.

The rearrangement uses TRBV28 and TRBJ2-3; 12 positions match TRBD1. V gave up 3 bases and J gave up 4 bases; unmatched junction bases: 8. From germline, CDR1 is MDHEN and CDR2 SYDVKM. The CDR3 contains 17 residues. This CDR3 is CASSFFGTGGNADTQYF. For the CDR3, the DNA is TGTGCCAGCAGTTTTTTCGGGACAGGGGGCAACGCAGATACGCAGTATTTT.

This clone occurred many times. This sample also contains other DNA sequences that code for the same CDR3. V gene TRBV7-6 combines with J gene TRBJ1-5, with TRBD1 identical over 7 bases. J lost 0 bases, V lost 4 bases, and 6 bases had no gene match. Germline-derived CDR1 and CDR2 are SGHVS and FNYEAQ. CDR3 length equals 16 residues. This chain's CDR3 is CASSSGTGDSNQPQHF. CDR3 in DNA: TGTGCCAGCAGCTCGGGTACAGGGGATAGCAATCAGCCCCAGCATTTT.

The CDR3 coding sequence is TGTGCCATCAGTGAGCTAGCGGGGGGGTCCTACGAGCAGTACTTC. Amino acid sequence: CAISELAGGSYEQYF. The J gene is TRBJ2-7, the V gene TRBV10-3; 12 positions agree with TRBD2. This CDR3 is 15 amino acids long. Losses at the gene ends were 2 bases for V and 1 base for J; bases not matched to a gene: 0. Per germline, CDR1 ENHRY and CDR2 SYGVKD.

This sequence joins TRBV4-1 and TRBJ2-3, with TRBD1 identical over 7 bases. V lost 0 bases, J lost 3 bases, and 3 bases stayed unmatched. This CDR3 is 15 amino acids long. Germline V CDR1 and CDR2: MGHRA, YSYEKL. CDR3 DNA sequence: TGCGCCAGCAGCCAAGATTGGGACAGTACAGATACGCAGTATTTT. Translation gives CASSQDWDSTDTQYF.

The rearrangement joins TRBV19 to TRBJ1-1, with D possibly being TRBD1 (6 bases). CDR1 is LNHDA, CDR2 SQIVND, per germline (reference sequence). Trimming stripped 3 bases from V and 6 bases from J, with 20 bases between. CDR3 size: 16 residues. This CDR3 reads CASSILGGLRLSEAFF. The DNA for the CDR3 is TGTGCCAGTAGTATCCTTGGGGGCCTCAGGCTTTCTGAAGCTTTCTTT.

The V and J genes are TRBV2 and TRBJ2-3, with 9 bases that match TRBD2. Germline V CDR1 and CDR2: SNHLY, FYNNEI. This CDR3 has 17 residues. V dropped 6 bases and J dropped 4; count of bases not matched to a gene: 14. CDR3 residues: CASSSPTRGGAADTQYF. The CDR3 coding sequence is TGTGCCAGCAGCTCTCCTACTCGCGGGGGGGCCGCAGATACGCAGTATTTT.

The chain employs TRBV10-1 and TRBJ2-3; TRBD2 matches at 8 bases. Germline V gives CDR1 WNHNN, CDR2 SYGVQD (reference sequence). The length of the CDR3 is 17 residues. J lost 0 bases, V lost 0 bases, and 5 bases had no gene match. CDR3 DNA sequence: TGCGCCAGCAGTGAGTCACCTAGCGGGCCAAGCACAGATACGCAGTATTTT. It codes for CASSESPSGPSTDTQYF.

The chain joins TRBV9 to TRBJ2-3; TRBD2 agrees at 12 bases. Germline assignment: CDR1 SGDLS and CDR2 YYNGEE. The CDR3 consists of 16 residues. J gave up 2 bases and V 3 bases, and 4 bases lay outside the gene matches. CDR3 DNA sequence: TGTGCCAGCAGCGGCCGACTAGCGGGGGACACAGATACGCAGTATTTT. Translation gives CASSGRLAGDTDTQYF.

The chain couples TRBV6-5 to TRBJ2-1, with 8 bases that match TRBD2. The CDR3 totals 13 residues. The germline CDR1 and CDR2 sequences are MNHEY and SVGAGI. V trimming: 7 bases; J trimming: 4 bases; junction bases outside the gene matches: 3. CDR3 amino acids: CASKAGGYNEQFF. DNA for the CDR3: TGTGCCAGCAAGGCGGGGGGTTACAATGAGCAGTTCTTC.

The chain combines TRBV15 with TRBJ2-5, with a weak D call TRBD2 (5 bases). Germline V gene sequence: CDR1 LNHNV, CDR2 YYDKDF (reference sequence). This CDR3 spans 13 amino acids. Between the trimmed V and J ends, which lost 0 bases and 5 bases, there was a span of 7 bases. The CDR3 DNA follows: TGTGCCACCAGCAGAGAGAGGGAGGAGACCCAGTACTTC. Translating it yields CATSREREETQYF.

The CDR3 is CASSLGGESNYGYTF. CDR3 DNA sequence: TGTGCCAGCAGCTTGGGGGGGGAATCCAACTATGGCTACACCTTC. The chain is built from TRBV7-9 and TRBJ1-2; the D gene is possibly TRBD1 (5 bases). CDR3 length: 15 residues. Trimming removed 3 bases at V and 2 bases at J, with 13 bases between. CDR1 and CDR2 from the germline V gene are SEHNR and FQNEAQ (reference sequence).

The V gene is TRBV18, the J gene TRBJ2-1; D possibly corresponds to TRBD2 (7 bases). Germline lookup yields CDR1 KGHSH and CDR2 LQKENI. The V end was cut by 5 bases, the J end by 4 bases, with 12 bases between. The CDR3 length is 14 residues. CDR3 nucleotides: TGTGCCAGCTCAGGGGGGGGCCTTTACAATGAGCAGTTCTTC. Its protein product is CASSGGGLYNEQFF.